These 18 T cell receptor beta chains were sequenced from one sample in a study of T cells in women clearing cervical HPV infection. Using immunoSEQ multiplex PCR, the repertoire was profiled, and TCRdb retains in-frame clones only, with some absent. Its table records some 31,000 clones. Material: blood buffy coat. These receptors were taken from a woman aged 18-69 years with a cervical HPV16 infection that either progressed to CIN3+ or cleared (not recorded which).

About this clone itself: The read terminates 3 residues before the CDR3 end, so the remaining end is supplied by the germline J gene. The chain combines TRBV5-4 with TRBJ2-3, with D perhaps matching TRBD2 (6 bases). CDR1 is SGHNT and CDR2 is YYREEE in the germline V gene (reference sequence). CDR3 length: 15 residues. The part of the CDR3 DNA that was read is TGTGCCAGCAGCCCCCGCGCGGGGAATCAAGAGACG. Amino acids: CASSPRAGNQET. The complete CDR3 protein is CASSPRAGNQETQYF.

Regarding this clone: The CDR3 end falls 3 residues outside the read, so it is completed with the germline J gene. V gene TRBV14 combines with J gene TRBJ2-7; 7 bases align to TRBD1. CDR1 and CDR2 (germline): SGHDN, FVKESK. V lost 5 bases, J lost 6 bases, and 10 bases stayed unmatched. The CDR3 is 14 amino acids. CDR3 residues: CASSARQGLSEQYF. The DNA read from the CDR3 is TGTGCCAGCAGCGCACGACAGGGCCTCTCCGAG.

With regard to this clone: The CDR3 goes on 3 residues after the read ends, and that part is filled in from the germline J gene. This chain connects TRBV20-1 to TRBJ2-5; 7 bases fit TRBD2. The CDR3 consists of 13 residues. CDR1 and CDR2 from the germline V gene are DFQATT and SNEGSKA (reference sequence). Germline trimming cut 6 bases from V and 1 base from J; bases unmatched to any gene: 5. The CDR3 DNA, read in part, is TGCAGTGCCAAACTAGCGATCCAAGAGACC. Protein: CSAKLAIQET. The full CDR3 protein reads CSAKLAIQETQYF.

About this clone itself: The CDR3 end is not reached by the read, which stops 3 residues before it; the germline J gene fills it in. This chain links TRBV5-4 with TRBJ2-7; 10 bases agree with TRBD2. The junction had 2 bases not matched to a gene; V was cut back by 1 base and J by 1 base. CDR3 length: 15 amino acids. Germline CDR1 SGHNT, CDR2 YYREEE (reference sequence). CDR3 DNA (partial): TGTGCCAGCAGCTTGACTAGCGGGGTTTCCTACGAG. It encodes CASSLTSGVSYE. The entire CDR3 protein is CASSLTSGVSYEQYF.

The covered CDR3 bases are TGTGCCAGCAGCCTACGGGACCCCGGGACTAGCTGGGACTTTAGCTCCTACGAG. The encoded protein is CASSLRDPGTSWDFSSYE. The whole CDR3 sequence reads CASSLRDPGTSWDFSSYEQYF. This chain joins TRBV4-2 and TRBJ2-7; 9 bases line up with TRBD2. The CDR3 extends 3 residues past the end of the read, so its final part is completed from the germline J gene. This CDR3 has 21 amino acids. The V segment lost 4 bases and the J segment 0 bases; nucleotides outside the gene matches: 22. CDR1 and CDR2 from the germline V gene are LGHNA and YNFKEQ.

The CDR3 is CASSWTGGPYEQYF. CDR3 DNA (partial): TGTGCCAGCAGTTGGACAGGGGGCCCCTACGAG. The chain uses TRBV12-3 or TRBV12-4 and TRBJ2-7, with 11 nucleotides matching TRBD1. The CDR3 end lies 3 residues beyond the end of the read and is filled in from the germline J gene. The CDR3 has 14 amino acids. V was pared by 4 bases and J by 2 bases, with 1 base of the junction left unmatched.

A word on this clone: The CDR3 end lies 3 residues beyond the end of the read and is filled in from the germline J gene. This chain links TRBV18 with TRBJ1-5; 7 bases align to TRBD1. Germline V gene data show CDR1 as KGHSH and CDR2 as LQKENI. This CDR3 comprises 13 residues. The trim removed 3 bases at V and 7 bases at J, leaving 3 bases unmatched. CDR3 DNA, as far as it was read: TGTGCCAGCTCACCCGACAGGGACCAGCCC. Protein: CASSPDRDQP. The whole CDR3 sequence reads CASSPDRDQPQHF. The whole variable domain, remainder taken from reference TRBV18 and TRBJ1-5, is NAGVMQNPRHLVRRRGQEARLRCSPMKGHSHVYWYRQLPEEGLKFMVYLQKENIIDESGMPKERFSAEFPKEGPSILRIQQVVRGDSAAYFCASSPDRDQPQHFGDGTRLSIL.

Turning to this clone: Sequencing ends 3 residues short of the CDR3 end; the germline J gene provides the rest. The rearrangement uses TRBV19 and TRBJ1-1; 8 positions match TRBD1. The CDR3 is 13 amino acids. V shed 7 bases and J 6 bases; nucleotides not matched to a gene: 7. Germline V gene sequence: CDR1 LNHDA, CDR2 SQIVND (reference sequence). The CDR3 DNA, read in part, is TGTGCCAGTAAGGGTCAGGGGGCGGCTGAA. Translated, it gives CASKGQGAAE. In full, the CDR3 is CASKGQGAAEAFF.

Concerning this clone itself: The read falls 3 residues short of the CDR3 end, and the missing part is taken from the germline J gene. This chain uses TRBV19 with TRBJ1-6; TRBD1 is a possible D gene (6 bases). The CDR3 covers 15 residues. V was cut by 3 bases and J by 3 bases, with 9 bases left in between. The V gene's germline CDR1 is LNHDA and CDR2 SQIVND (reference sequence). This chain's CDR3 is CASSITGNYNSPLHF. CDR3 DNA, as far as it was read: TGTGCCAGTAGTATTACAGGGAACTATAATTCACCC.

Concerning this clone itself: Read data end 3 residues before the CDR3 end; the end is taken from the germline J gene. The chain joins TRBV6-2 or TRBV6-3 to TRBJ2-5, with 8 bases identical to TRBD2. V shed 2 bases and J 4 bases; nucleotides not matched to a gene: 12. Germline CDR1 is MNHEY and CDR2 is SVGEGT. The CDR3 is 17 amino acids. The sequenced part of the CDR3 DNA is TGTGCCAGCAGTTACGATCGGGGTAGCGGGACGGGAGAGACC. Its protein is CASSYDRGSGTGET. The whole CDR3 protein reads CASSYDRGSGTGETQYF.

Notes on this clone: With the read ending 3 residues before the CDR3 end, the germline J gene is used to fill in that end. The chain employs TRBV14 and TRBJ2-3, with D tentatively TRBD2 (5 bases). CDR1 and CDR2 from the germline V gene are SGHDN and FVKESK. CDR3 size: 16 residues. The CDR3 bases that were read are TGTGCCAGCAGCCAAGGCCGGACTGTTTTCGTAGAGACG. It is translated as CASSQGRTVFVET. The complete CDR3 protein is CASSQGRTVFVETQYF. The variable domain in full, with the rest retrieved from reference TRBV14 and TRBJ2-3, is EAGVTQFPSHSVIEKGQTVTLRCDPISGHDNLYWYRRVMGKEIKFLLHFVKESKQDESGMPNNRFLAERTGGTYSTLKVQPAELEDSGVYFCASSQGRTVFVETQYFGPGTRLTVL.

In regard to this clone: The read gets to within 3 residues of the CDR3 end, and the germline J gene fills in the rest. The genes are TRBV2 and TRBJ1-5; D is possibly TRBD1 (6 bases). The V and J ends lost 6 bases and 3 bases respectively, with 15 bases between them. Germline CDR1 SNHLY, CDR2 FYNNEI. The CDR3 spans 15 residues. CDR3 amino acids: CASRRSGTINQPQHF. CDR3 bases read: TGTGCCAGCAGGCGGTCCGGGACAATCAATCAGCCC.

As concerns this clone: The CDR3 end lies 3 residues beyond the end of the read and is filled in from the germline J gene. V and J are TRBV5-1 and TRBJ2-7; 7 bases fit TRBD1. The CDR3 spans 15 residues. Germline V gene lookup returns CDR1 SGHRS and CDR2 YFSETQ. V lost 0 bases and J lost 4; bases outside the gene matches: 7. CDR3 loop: CASSLAPDRVYEQYF. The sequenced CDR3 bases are TGCGCCAGCAGCTTGGCCCCCGACAGGGTATACGAG.

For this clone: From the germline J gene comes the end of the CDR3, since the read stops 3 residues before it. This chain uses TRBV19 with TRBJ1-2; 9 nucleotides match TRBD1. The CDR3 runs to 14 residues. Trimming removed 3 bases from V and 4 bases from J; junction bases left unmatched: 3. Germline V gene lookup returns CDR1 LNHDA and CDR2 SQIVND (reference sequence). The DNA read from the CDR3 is TGTGCCAGTAGTATGACAGGGGGGTTCTATGGC. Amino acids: CASSMTGGFYG. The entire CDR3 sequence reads CASSMTGGFYGYTF.

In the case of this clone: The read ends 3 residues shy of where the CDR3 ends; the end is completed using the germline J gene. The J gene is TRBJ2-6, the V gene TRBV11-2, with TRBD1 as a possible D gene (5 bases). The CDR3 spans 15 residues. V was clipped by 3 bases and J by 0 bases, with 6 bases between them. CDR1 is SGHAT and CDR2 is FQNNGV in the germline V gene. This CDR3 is CASSLDNSGANVLTF. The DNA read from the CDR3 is TGTGCCAGCAGCTTGGACAACTCTGGGGCCAACGTC. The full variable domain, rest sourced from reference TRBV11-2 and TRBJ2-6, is EAGVAQSPRYKIIEKRQSVAFWCNPISGHATLYWYQQILGQGPKLLIQFQNNGVVDDSQLPKDRFSAERLKGVDSTLKIQPAKLEDSAVYLCASSLDNSGANVLTFGAGSRLTVL.

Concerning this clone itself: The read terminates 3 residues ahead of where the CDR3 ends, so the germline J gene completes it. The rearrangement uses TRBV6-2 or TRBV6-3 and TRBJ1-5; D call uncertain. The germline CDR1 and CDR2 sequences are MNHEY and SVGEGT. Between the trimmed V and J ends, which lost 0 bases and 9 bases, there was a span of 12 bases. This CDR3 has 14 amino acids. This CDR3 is CASSYSMRAGPQHF. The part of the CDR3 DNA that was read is TGTGCCAGCAGTTACTCGATGAGGGCAGGGCCC.

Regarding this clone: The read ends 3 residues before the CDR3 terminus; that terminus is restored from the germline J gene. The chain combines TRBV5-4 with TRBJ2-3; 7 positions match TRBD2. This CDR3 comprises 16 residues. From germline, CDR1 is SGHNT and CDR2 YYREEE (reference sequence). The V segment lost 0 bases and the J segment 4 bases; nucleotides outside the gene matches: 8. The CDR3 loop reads CASSLAQAGFADTQYF. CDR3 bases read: TGTGCCAGCAGCTTGGCCCAAGCGGGATTCGCAGATACG.

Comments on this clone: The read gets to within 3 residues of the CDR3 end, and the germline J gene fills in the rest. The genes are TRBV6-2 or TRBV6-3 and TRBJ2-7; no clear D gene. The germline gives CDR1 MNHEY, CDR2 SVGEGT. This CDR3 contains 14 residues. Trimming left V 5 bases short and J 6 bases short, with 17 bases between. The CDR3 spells CASSGHVIEFEQYF. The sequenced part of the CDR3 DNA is TGTGCCAGCAGTGGCCACGTAATCGAGTTCGAG.